This paragraph reports one T cell receptor (beta chain). The antigen is unknown. This entry is derived from a study of cytomegalovirus exposure and HLA in healthy donors. Notes on the study in general: In a later analysis, compared with equally common non-associated chains, HLA-associated beta chains were more expanded.

The CDR3 sequence is 17 residues long. Trimming left V 0 bases short and J 1 base short, with 13 bases between. CDR1 and CDR2 (germline): MDHEN, SYDVKM. Use of 60 Vbeta and 13 Jbeta primers characterized the PCR. The assay was immunoSEQ multiplex PCR, and TCRdb's table has in-frame clones only and misses some. The table includes over 100,000 clones, around 77% detected once. This sequence originates from a male donor in good health and CMV-seropositive. The sample was PBMCs. This chain joins TRBV28 and TRBJ2-1, with D tentatively TRBD2 (6 bases). CDR3 sequence reads: CASSLWGTGSSYNEQFF. The CDR3 nucleotides read TGTGCCAGCAGTTTATGGGGTACCGGGAGTTCCTACAATGAGCAGTTCTTC.